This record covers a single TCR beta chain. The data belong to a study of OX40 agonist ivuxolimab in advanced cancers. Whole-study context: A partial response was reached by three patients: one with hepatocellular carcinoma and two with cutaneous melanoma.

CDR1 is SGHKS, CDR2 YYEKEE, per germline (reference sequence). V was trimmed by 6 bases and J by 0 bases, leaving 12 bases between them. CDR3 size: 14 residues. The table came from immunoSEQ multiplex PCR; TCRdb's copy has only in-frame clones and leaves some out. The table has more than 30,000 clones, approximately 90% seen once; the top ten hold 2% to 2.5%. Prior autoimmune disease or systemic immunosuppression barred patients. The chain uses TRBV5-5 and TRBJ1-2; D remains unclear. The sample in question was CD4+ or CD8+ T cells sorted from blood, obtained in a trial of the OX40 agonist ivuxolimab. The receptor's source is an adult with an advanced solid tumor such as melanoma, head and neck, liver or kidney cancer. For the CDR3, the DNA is TGTGCCAGCAATTCGGACCCAGCTAACTATGGCTACACCTTC. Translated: CASNSDPANYGYTF.